The 29 T cell receptor beta chains listed next were all sequenced from one sample in a study of blood T cell repertoires in COVID-19. Generated by immunoSEQ multiplex PCR, the TCRdb table keeps only in-frame clones and is missing some. The table shows under 250,000 clones, with under 90% occurring only once. What was sequenced was PBMCs or T cells enriched from blood (not recorded which). These TCRs come from a man aged 40-50 years who had recovered from COVID-19.

This chain connects TRBV6-2 or TRBV6-3 to TRBJ1-2; D call uncertain. Trimming stripped 8 bases from V and 3 bases from J, with 16 bases between. CDR3 size: 14 residues. Per the germline V gene, CDR1 is MNHEY and CDR2 is SVGEGT. In DNA form, the CDR3 reads TGTGCCAGCGGCCCCGCCGGGCGGGACTATGGCTACACCTTC. It specifies CASGPAGRDYGYTF.

The rearrangement links TRBV29-1 to TRBJ1-1; tentative D call: TRBD1 (6 bases). The V gene's germline CDR1 is SQVTM and CDR2 ANQGSEA. The CDR3 spans 21 residues. V was cut by 4 bases and J by 1 base, with 34 bases left in between. In DNA, the CDR3 is TGCAGCGTTGTTTATATTGGGACAAGGAGTCATAAAAGGGCGACGAACACTGAAGCTTTCTTT. Translation gives CSVVYIGTRSHKRATNTEAFF.

The genes are TRBV24-1 and TRBJ1-6; 11 bases are shared with TRBD1. The CDR3 contains 14 residues. Trimming took 7 bases from V and 7 from J; bases not matched to a gene: 2. CDR1 and CDR2 (germline): KGHDR, SFDVKD. The CDR3: CATRDRGPNSPLHF. The CDR3 DNA follows: TGTGCCACCAGGGACAGGGGGCCCAATTCACCCCTCCACTTT.

The chain is built from TRBV6-5 and TRBJ2-7; D is ambiguous. The CDR3 covers 13 residues. Germline CDR1 MNHEY, CDR2 SVGAGI. The V end was cut by 10 bases, the J end by 2 bases, with 15 bases between. The CDR3 here is CATRLRQTYEQYF. CDR3 DNA: TGTGCCACCCGATTGCGGCAGACCTACGAGCAGTACTTC.

The rearrangement uses TRBV5-1 and TRBJ1-2; the D gene is possibly TRBD1 (5 bases). Germline-derived CDR1 and CDR2 are SGHRS and YFSETQ. CDR3 length equals 14 residues. Trimming cost V 4 bases and J 3 bases, with 13 bases left between them. The CDR3 DNA is TGCGCCAGCAGCGCGGAACGACAGCACTATGGCTACACCTTC. Protein sequence: CASSAERQHYGYTF.

This clone has only one observation. The chain couples TRBV5-6 to TRBJ2-3, with a tentative D call TRBD2 (6 bases). Germline assignment: CDR1 SGHDT and CDR2 YYEEEE. The CDR3 is made up of 14 amino acids. Trimming cost V 7 bases and J 1 base, with 13 bases left between them. The CDR3 DNA is TGTGCCAGCGCGGAGGGGCTCCGCACAGATACGCAGTATTTT. Protein sequence: CASAEGLRTDTQYF. The whole variable domain, filled in from reference TRBV5-6 and TRBJ2-3, reads DAGVTQSPTHLIKTRGQQVTLRCSPKSGHDTVSWYQQALGQGPQFIFQYYEEEERQRGNFPDRFSGHQFPNYSSELNVNALLLGDSALYLCASAEGLRTDTQYFGPGTRLTVL.

The rearrangement uses TRBV7-9 and TRBJ1-4; TRBD1 aligns across 7 bases. The CDR3 consists of 15 residues. V was clipped by 4 bases and J by 6 bases; unmatched bases: 8. The germline V gene encodes CDR1 SEHNR and CDR2 FQNEAQ (reference sequence). The CDR3 region has the DNA TGTGCCAGCAGCTCACGGACAGGTCAATATGAAAAACTGTTTTTT. Amino acids: CASSSRTGQYEKLFF.

V and J are TRBV19 and TRBJ1-5, with TRBD1 matching 7 bases. Germline CDR1 LNHDA, CDR2 SQIVND (reference sequence). V shed 6 bases and J 5 bases; nucleotides not matched to a gene: 7. The CDR3 length is 14 residues. The CDR3 DNA follows: TGTGCCAGTAGCCTAGACAGGGTTGATCAGCCCCAGCATTTT. Translated, it gives CASSLDRVDQPQHF.

The chain is built from TRBV20-1 and TRBJ1-1; D not certain. Trimming left V 6 bases short and J 3 bases short, with 8 bases between. CDR1 is DFQATT, CDR2 SNEGSKA, per germline (reference sequence). This CDR3 region has 11 residues. Here the CDR3 reads CSAIRDTEAFF. As DNA, the CDR3 is TGCAGTGCGATTCGAGACACTGAAGCTTTCTTT.

This sequence joins TRBV4-2 and TRBJ1-2, with 9 bases identical to TRBD1. From germline, CDR1 is LGHNA and CDR2 YNFKEQ. J was trimmed by 6 bases and V by 5 bases; bases with no gene match: 10. The CDR3 length is 15 residues. The CDR3 DNA follows: TGTGCCAGCAGCAAAAGGACAGGGGAGGAAGATGGCTACACCTTC. It is translated as CASSKRTGEEDGYTF.

The CDR3 coding sequence is TGCAGCGTCGCAACTGTCACCGGGGGATACTCCTACAATGAGCAGTTCTTC. Encoded protein: CSVATVTGGYSYNEQFF. The rearrangement uses TRBV29-1 and TRBJ2-1; TRBD2 might be the D (6 bases). Deletions cut 6 bases from V and 0 bases from J, with 21 bases between. Looked up from germline, CDR1 is SQVTM and CDR2 is ANQGSEA. The CDR3 totals 17 residues.

This sequence joins TRBV19 and TRBJ2-1; 8 bases fit TRBD1. CDR1 LNHDA and CDR2 SQIVND come from the germline V gene (reference sequence). CDR3 length equals 16 residues. With 6 bases clipped from V and 4 bases from J, the junction kept 11 bases outside the gene matches. CDR3 coding DNA: TGTGCCAGTAGAACCCGAACGGACAGGGAGTACAATGAGCAGTTCTTC. This codes for CASRTRTDREYNEQFF.

The sample holds one count of this clone. Since the CDR3 does not end with the conserved phenylalanine or tryptophan, this likely comes from a read error. The DNA is left out, because the CDR3 cannot be placed on it with certainty; the CDR3 is given as TCRdb lists it. The chain links TRBV5-1 to TRBJ1-2; the table's D call, TRBD1, was not checked against the DNA. The CDR3 adds up to 11 amino acids, both ends counted. The germline V gene encodes CDR1 SGHRS and CDR2 YFSETQ. The CDR3 sequence: CASSSSKQSPG.

V gene TRBV3-1 (or the pseudogene TRBV3-2) combines with J gene TRBJ2-7; TRBD2 matches 9 bases. Germline CDR1 and CDR2: LGHDT and YNNKEL (reference sequence). V was clipped by 0 bases and J by 4 bases; unmatched bases: 1. The CDR3 consists of 14 residues. CDR3 DNA: TGTGCCAGCAGCCAAGATAGCGGGAGTTACGAGCAGTACTTC. Translated: CASSQDSGSYEQYF.

The chain is built from TRBV7-2 and TRBJ1-5; TRBD1 matches at 10 bases. CDR3 size: 16 residues. V shed 0 bases, J shed 4 bases, and the junction held 3 bases outside the gene matches. CDR1 is SGHTA, CDR2 FQGNSA, per germline. The CDR3 loop is CASSLAGQGINQPQHF. For the CDR3, the DNA is TGTGCCAGCAGCTTAGCGGGACAGGGGATTAATCAGCCCCAGCATTTT.

The chain uses TRBV18 and TRBJ1-3, with 7 bases lining up with TRBD1. Germline assignment: CDR1 KGHSH and CDR2 LQKENI. The length of the CDR3 is 16 residues. J gave up 0 bases and V 4 bases, and 6 bases lay outside the gene matches. The CDR3 coding sequence is TGTGCCAGCTCACTTGACGGGACAGTCTCTGGAAACACCATATATTTT. Translated, it gives CASSLDGTVSGNTIYF.

The chain is built from TRBV6-5 and TRBJ2-7; 11 bases are shared with TRBD2. This CDR3 has 12 amino acids. CDR1 and CDR2 from the germline V gene are MNHEY and SVGAGI. CDR3 DNA sequence: TGTGTTAGCGGGAGGGCCATCTACGAGCAGTACTTC. Translation gives CVSGRAIYEQYF.

The genes are TRBV19 and TRBJ1-4; TRBD1 is a possible D gene (6 bases). Trimming left V 4 bases short and J 3 bases short, with 12 bases between. This CDR3 has 15 amino acids. Germline V CDR1 and CDR2: LNHDA, SQIVND (reference sequence). CDR3 DNA sequence: TGTGCCAGTAGTACTCAGAGGGGGTCTAATGAAAAACTGTTTTTT. Encoded protein: CASSTQRGSNEKLFF.

The chain uses TRBV5-1 and TRBJ1-2; 8 nucleotides match TRBD1. V trimming: 3 bases; J trimming: 3 bases; junction bases outside the gene matches: 13. CDR1 is SGHRS, CDR2 YFSETQ, per germline. This CDR3 is built from 17 residues. CDR3 residues: CASSWGTGTGGDYGYTF. CDR3 bases: TGCGCCAGCAGCTGGGGCACCGGGACAGGAGGCGACTATGGCTACACCTTC.

The gene calls are TRBV29-1 and TRBJ1-1; no reliable D call. From germline, CDR1 is SQVTM and CDR2 ANQGSEA. CDR3 length equals 12 residues. CDR3 protein: CSLSRGGAEAFF. In DNA, the CDR3 is TGCAGTTTGAGTCGGGGTGGCGCTGAAGCTTTCTTT.

This sequence joins TRBV7-2 and TRBJ2-3; 10 bases are shared with TRBD2. This CDR3 is built from 14 residues. V was clipped by 5 bases and J by 5 bases; unmatched bases: 4. Germline V gives CDR1 SGHTA, CDR2 FQGNSA. Here the CDR3 DNA reads TGTGCCAGCAGCCAGGGACTAGCGAGAGATACGCAGTATTTT. Residues: CASSQGLARDTQYF.

J is TRBJ1-1 and V is TRBV15; D possibly corresponds to TRBD1 (6 bases). Germline V lookup: CDR1 LNHNV, CDR2 YYDKDF (reference sequence). Trimming stripped 1 base from V and 11 bases from J, with 14 bases between. The CDR3 loop spans 13 amino acids. The CDR3 DNA reads TGTGCCACCAGCAGAGGGGACAACCGGTTGGCTTTCTTT. This translates into CATSRGDNRLAFF.

V and J are TRBV2 and TRBJ1-5; D perhaps matches TRBD1 (5 bases). CDR1 is SNHLY and CDR2 is FYNNEI in the germline V gene. Between the trimmed V and J ends, which lost 3 bases and 5 bases, there was a span of 14 bases. The CDR3 has 15 amino acids. The CDR3 DNA is TGTGCCAGCAGTGACCCGGGACTAGGGGATCAGCCCCAGCATTTT. This encodes CASSDPGLGDQPQHF. The full variable domain, rest sourced from reference TRBV2 and TRBJ1-5, is EPEVTQTPSHQVTQMGQEVILRCVPISNHLYFYWYRQILGQKVEFLVSFYNNEISEKSEIFDDQFSVERPDGSNFTLKIRSTKLEDSAMYFCASSDPGLGDQPQHFGDGTRLSIL.

V gene TRBV9 combines with J gene TRBJ2-2, with unresolved D. The CDR3 is 16 amino acids. Germline CDR1 SGDLS, CDR2 YYNGEE. The V gene lost 0 bases and the J gene lost 0 bases, with 9 bases spanning the gap. The CDR3 bases are TGTGCCAGCAGCGTAGAGTCTACAGCGAACACCGGGGAGCTGTTTTTT. Translated, it gives CASSVESTANTGELFF.

This chain links TRBV12-3 or TRBV12-4 with TRBJ2-1; TRBD1 aligns across 7 bases. CDR3 length: 13 amino acids. With V trimmed by 11 bases and J by 8 bases, 12 bases remained unmatched. CDR3 region: CAGSQTGQDEQFF. In DNA, the CDR3 is TGTGCCGGATCGCAGACAGGGCAAGATGAGCAGTTCTTC.

CDR3 DNA: TGCGCCAGCACCCGGACTAGTTTCAATGAGCAGTTCTTC. It is translated as CASTRTSFNEQFF. The genes are TRBV5-1 and TRBJ2-1; 7 positions agree with TRBD2. The CDR3 loop spans 13 amino acids. Trimming removed 6 bases from V and 6 bases from J; junction bases left unmatched: 6. The germline V gene encodes CDR1 SGHRS and CDR2 YFSETQ.

A single count supports this clone. The chain links TRBV2 to TRBJ2-1; TRBD2 might be the D (5 bases). V shed 6 bases and J shed 5 bases, with 14 bases lying between them. CDR3 length: 14 amino acids. CDR1 and CDR2 (germline): SNHLY, FYNNEI. The chain's CDR3 is CASRFERGNNEQFF. In DNA, the CDR3 is TGTGCCAGCAGGTTCGAACGGGGAAACAATGAGCAGTTCTTC.

The chain combines TRBV12-3 or TRBV12-4 with TRBJ2-5; possible D gene TRBD2, 5 bases. CDR3 size: 13 residues. Between the trimmed V and J ends, which lost 3 bases and 0 bases, there was a span of 5 bases. CDR3 DNA sequence: TGTGCCAGCAGTTTGACTAACCAAGAGACCCAGTACTTC. Encoded protein: CASSLTNQETQYF.

The V and J genes are TRBV19 and TRBJ2-7, with 8 nucleotides matching TRBD1. The junction had 4 bases not matched to a gene; V was cut back by 4 bases and J by 5 bases. Germline CDR1 is LNHDA and CDR2 is SQIVND (reference sequence). The CDR3 has 13 residues. This chain's CDR3 is CASSRQGKDEQYF. CDR3 DNA sequence: TGTGCCAGTAGTAGACAGGGGAAGGACGAGCAGTACTTC.